This TCR beta chain was sequenced in a study of naive and memory T cell subsets. This clonotype was counted only a few times. V lost 1 base to trimming and J lost 0 bases; unmatched junction nucleotides: 3. The CDR3 is 15 amino acids. Germline CDR1 is KGHSH and CDR2 is LQKENI. Two oligonucleotides, mixed equimolar, formed the beta constant-region primer covering TRBC1 and TRBC2. Ligated cDNA was amplified by four rounds of PCR with nested alpha and beta constant-region primers and SP2. Via MiXCR, TCRdb re-called the UMI-ligation and nested PCR reads, giving one row per CDR3 protein. There are nearly 900 distinct CDR3 sequences in the sample; around 13% occur only once, and more than 75% lies in the top ten.

This rearrangement joins TRBV18 to TRBJ2-7; TRBD2 matches 7 bases. This clonotype originated in a human donor in good health. Input material: CD8+ TEMRA cells from blood. Subset meaning: effector memory re-expressing CD45RA, CD45RA+ CD27-. In nucleotides, the CDR3 is TGTGCCAGCTCACCACGCGGGAGAAGCTCCTACGAGCAGTACTTC. This gives the protein CASSPRGRSSYEQYF.